This TCR beta chain appears in the sequencing data of a study of T cell repertoires in cytomegalovirus infection. Whole-study context: Both recently identified HLA-C-restricted and well-studied HLA-B-restricted CMV epitopes were used in the study. Public TCR beta signatures provided an indication of both CMV infection and a matching HLA type.

TCRdb ran MiXCR on the reads and lists one entry per CDR3 protein. The table records over 250,000 distinct CDR3 sequences, 22% of them present only once. Broader study findings: CMV-specific HLA-C-restricted TCR beta clonotypes dominated the ex vivo response. Cumulative frequency of public TCR beta families picked out carriers of CMV plus the relevant HLA.

The V end was cut by 4 bases, the J end by 2 bases, with 14 bases between. This CDR3 is 15 amino acids long. The sample holds many counts of this clonotype. Antigen: not known. This specimen was cultured PBMCs, taken from culture after CMV antigen stimulation. The rearrangement joins TRBV12-3 or TRBV12-4 to TRBJ2-5; the D gene is possibly TRBD1 (5 bases). This clonotype was obtained from a human donor in good health (CMV status not recorded). Some clones in this sample may be carry-over from other donors' samples. CDR3 nucleotide sequence: TGTGCCAGCAGTTCGCTAACAGGTTCGCAAGAGACCCAGTACTTC. Amino acids: CASSSLTGSQETQYF.